These 24 T cell receptor beta chains originate from one sample sequenced in a study of cytomegalovirus exposure and HLA in healthy donors. The PCR made use of 60 Vbeta and 13 Jbeta primers. The protocol was immunoSEQ multiplex PCR, while the TCRdb copy is restricted to in-frame clones and leaves out a portion. The sample carries some 150,000 clones, 64% recorded once. Material: PBMCs. These receptors all stem from a woman younger than 45 in good health and CMV-seropositive.

The rearrangement links TRBV10-3 to TRBJ1-1, with 7 bases matching TRBD1. The germline V gene has CDR1 ENHRY and CDR2 SYGVKD. V shed 5 bases and J 7 bases; nucleotides not matched to a gene: 10. The CDR3 covers 14 residues. DNA of the CDR3: TGTGCCATCAGTTACGACAGGGAAGTCAGTGAAGCTTTCTTT. Protein: CAISYDREVSEAFF.

V is TRBV5-1 and J is TRBJ1-1; D gene unclear. The CDR3 loop spans 13 amino acids. Germline CDR1 is SGHRS and CDR2 is YFSETQ. V lost 0 bases and J 0 bases, leaving 3 bases between the germline ends. The CDR3, as DNA: TGCGCCAGCAGCTTGGGAGTGAACACTGAAGCTTTCTTT. Translated, it gives CASSLGVNTEAFF.

The chain joins TRBV28 to TRBJ2-7; 15 bases are shared with TRBD2. The V gene's germline CDR1 is MDHEN and CDR2 SYDVKM. The CDR3 length is 15 residues. Trimming removed 7 bases from V and 6 bases from J; junction bases left unmatched: 7. CDR3 sequence reads: CASTQWTSGGGEQYF. The CDR3 DNA reads TGTGCCAGCACTCAGTGGACTAGCGGGGGGGGCGAGCAGTACTTC.

The chain couples TRBV5-4 to TRBJ2-5, with 8 bases matching TRBD2. Germline CDR1 is SGHNT and CDR2 is YYREEE (reference sequence). CDR3 length equals 15 residues. V lost 5 bases and J lost 5; bases outside the gene matches: 11. CDR3 bases: TGTGCCAGCAGTTTTTTAGCGGGGACTACGGAGACCCAGTACTTC. Amino acids: CASSFLAGTTETQYF. Full variable domain (missing parts from reference TRBV5-4 and TRBJ2-5): ETGVTQSPTHLIKTRGQQVTLRCSSQSGHNTVSWYQQALGQGPQFIFQYYREEENGRGNFPPRFSGLQFPNYSSELNVNALELDDSALYLCASSFLAGTTETQYFGPGTRLLVL.

This clone was seen a handful of times. The gene calls are TRBV4-2 and TRBJ1-5, with TRBD1 identical over 8 bases. This CDR3 comprises 14 residues. Germline loops: CDR1 LGHNA, CDR2 YNFKEQ. V gave up 4 bases and J gave up 6 bases; unmatched junction bases: 5. Written as DNA, the CDR3 is TGTGCCAGCAGCCCCGGACAGGGCAGTCAGCCCCAGCATTTT. Protein sequence: CASSPGQGSQPQHF.

The chain has TRBV19 and TRBJ1-1, with TRBD1 matching over 8 bases. This CDR3 has 14 amino acids. The V and J ends lost 4 bases and 3 bases, in that order; junction bases with no gene match: 4. Germline lookup yields CDR1 LNHDA and CDR2 SQIVND (reference sequence). CDR3 region: CASSTNRGDTEAFF. CDR3 DNA: TGTGCCAGTAGTACAAACAGGGGGGACACTGAAGCTTTCTTT.

The chain has TRBV19 and TRBJ2-2, with D possibly being TRBD2 (5 bases). The CDR3 extends over 14 amino acids. Germline V gives CDR1 LNHDA, CDR2 SQIVND (reference sequence). Trimming shortened V by 6 bases and J by 1 base, and 9 bases separated the two germline ends. The CDR3: CASRSSGNTGELFF. CDR3 coding DNA: TGTGCCAGTAGATCGAGCGGGAACACCGGGGAGCTGTTTTTT.

The V call is TRBV14, the J call TRBJ2-7, with 7 positions matching TRBD1. V gave up 4 bases and J gave up 1 base; unmatched junction bases: 4. CDR3 length equals 14 residues. Germline CDR1 and CDR2: SGHDN and FVKESK. CDR3 in amino acids: CASSRGTVSYEQYF. CDR3 nucleotide sequence: TGTGCCAGCAGCCGTGGGACAGTTTCCTACGAGCAGTACTTC.

A word on this clone: This specimen includes other DNA sequences encoding the same CDR3. The genes are TRBV29-1 and TRBJ1-5; maybe TRBD1 (5 bases). Trimming pared 4 bases from V and 6 bases from J, leaving 10 bases between. CDR1 is SQVTM and CDR2 is ANQGSEA in the germline V gene. This CDR3 contains 12 residues. In nucleotides, the CDR3 is TGCAGCGTTGGGGGGGTGGGTCAGCCCCAGCATTTT. This translates into CSVGGVGQPQHF. Filled out from reference TRBV29-1 and TRBJ1-5, the complete variable domain reads SAVISQKPSRDICQRGTSLTIQCQVDSQVTMMFWYRQQPGQSLTLIATANQGSEATYESGFVIDKFPISRPNLTFSTLTVSNMSPEDSSIYLCSVGGVGQPQHFGDGTRLSIL.

The J gene is TRBJ2-3, the V gene TRBV4-1, with a possible D match to TRBD1 (6 bases). CDR1 is MGHRA and CDR2 is YSYEKL in the germline V gene. The V and J ends lost 5 bases and 0 bases respectively, with 18 bases between them. The CDR3 has 17 residues. DNA for the CDR3: TGCGCCAGCAGCGACTACAGGGTTCTCCGTAGCACAGATACGCAGTATTTT. It is translated as CASSDYRVLRSTDTQYF.

This clone was recorded a few times. This chain joins TRBV15 and TRBJ1-6; TRBD1 agrees at 8 bases. V lost 5 bases to trimming and J lost 9 bases; unmatched junction nucleotides: 12. Germline V gives CDR1 LNHNV, CDR2 YYDKDF (reference sequence). This CDR3 region has 16 residues. The CDR3 is CATSRRGQGAGSPLHF. Written as DNA, the CDR3 is TGTGCCACCAGCCGTCGCGGGCAGGGGGCGGGTTCACCCCTCCACTTT.

J is TRBJ1-1 and V is TRBV6-6; 8 bases match TRBD1. J gave up 4 bases and V 5 bases, and 3 bases lay outside the gene matches. Germline V gene lookup returns CDR1 MNHNY and CDR2 SVGAGI (reference sequence). CDR3 length: 13 residues. The CDR3 region has the DNA TGTGCCAGCAGTGCCAGGGGGCCCACTGAAGCTTTCTTT. Encoded protein: CASSARGPTEAFF.

This clone has a handful of counts. The V call is TRBV9, the J call TRBJ2-3; TRBD1 matches 9 bases. The CDR3 is 17 amino acids. Germline V lookup: CDR1 SGDLS, CDR2 YYNGEE. V shed 3 bases and J 6 bases; nucleotides not matched to a gene: 14. CDR3 coding DNA: TGTGCCAGCAGCGAACCTAGGACAGGGGTGCAAATGGATACGCAGTATTTT. This sequence encodes CASSEPRTGVQMDTQYF.

The chain combines TRBV10-1 with TRBJ2-1, with 10 bases identical to TRBD2. Germline V gene sequence: CDR1 WNHNN, CDR2 SYGVQD (reference sequence). CDR3 length: 16 amino acids. Germline trimming cut 3 bases from V and 7 bases from J; bases unmatched to any gene: 9. CDR3 nucleotides: TGCGCCAGCAGTGACACCGGGGCTAGCGGGAGAAATGAGCAGTTCTTC. Its protein product is CASSDTGASGRNEQFF.

About this clone: The same CDR3 arises from other DNA sequences in this sample as well. The chain is built from TRBV11-2 and TRBJ1-1; D is unresolved. V gave up 2 bases and J gave up 1 base, with 5 bases separating them. Germline-derived CDR1 and CDR2 are SGHAT and FQNNGV. The CDR3 loop spans 13 amino acids. The CDR3 DNA reads TGTGCCAGCAGCTTAAGCGGGAACACTGAAGCTTTCTTT. It yields the protein CASSLSGNTEAFF.

The chain uses TRBV7-8 and TRBJ2-5; the match to TRBD1 covers 9 bases. V shed 5 bases and J 6 bases; nucleotides not matched to a gene: 7. There are 14 residues in the CDR3. Germline V gene lookup returns CDR1 SGHVS and CDR2 FQNEAQ. The CDR3 nucleotides read TGTGCCAGCAGCCGGGGACAGGGTACAAAGACCCAGTACTTC. Encoded protein: CASSRGQGTKTQYF.

The chain recombines TRBV19 with TRBJ1-6, with D maybe TRBD1 (6 bases). Germline V lookup: CDR1 LNHDA, CDR2 SQIVND (reference sequence). The CDR3 length is 13 residues. V lost 4 bases to trimming and J lost 12 bases, with 13 bases between them. The CDR3 loop is CASSTLPGEPLHF. The DNA for the CDR3 is TGTGCCAGTAGTACCCTACCAGGGGAACCCCTCCACTTT.

The V and J genes are TRBV11-2 and TRBJ2-7; D ambiguous. Trimming took 1 base from V and 7 from J, leaving 5 bases between them. Looked up from germline, CDR1 is SGHAT and CDR2 is FQNNGV. The CDR3 runs to 11 residues. CDR3: CASSLAREQYF. The CDR3 DNA follows: TGTGCCAGCAGCTTAGCCAGGGAGCAGTACTTC. Looking up the rest from reference TRBV11-2 and TRBJ2-7 gives the full variable domain: EAGVAQSPRYKIIEKRQSVAFWCNPISGHATLYWYQQILGQGPKLLIQFQNNGVVDDSQLPKDRFSAERLKGVDSTLKIQPAKLEDSAVYLCASSLAREQYFGPGTRLTVT.

The CDR3 protein is CASSQGPRLTGELFF. The CDR3 region has the DNA TGTGCCAGCAGCCAAGGGCCTAGACTCACCGGGGAGCTGTTTTTT. The V gene is TRBV14, the J gene TRBJ2-2; D not resolved. This CDR3 is 15 amino acids long. Per germline, CDR1 SGHDN and CDR2 FVKESK. Trimming cost V 1 base and J 4 bases, with 10 bases left between them.

This chain joins TRBV5-5 and TRBJ1-2, with TRBD1 identical over 7 bases. Germline V gives CDR1 SGHKS, CDR2 YYEKEE (reference sequence). The junction had 3 bases not matched to a gene; V was cut back by 4 bases and J by 0 bases. The CDR3 extends over 14 amino acids. CDR3 protein: CASSLGQSNYGYTF. The DNA of the CDR3 is TGTGCCAGCAGCCTGGGACAGTCTAACTATGGCTACACCTTC.

Only a few counts were recorded for this clone. The chain combines TRBV5-1 with TRBJ2-2; D is perhaps TRBD2 (5 bases). The V end lost 0 bases, the J end lost 5 bases, and 11 bases lay between the germline ends. Germline V CDR1 and CDR2: SGHRS, YFSETQ. The CDR3 totals 15 residues. CDR3: CASSLGLGDTGELFF. Written as DNA, the CDR3 is TGCGCCAGCAGCTTGGGCCTGGGAGATACCGGGGAGCTGTTTTTT.

The chain carries TRBV4-1 and TRBJ2-5, with D possibly matching TRBD1 (5 bases). Trimming removed 7 bases at V and 5 bases at J, with 26 bases between. This CDR3 is built from 17 residues. CDR1 is MGHRA, CDR2 YSYEKL, per germline. The DNA for the CDR3 is TGCGCCAGCAAACCTCAGCTGAAAGGGGCAAGGGCGGAGACCCAGTACTTC. This encodes CASKPQLKGARAETQYF.

This chain joins TRBV7-8 and TRBJ2-7; D may be TRBD1 (6 bases). V shed 5 bases and J shed 6 bases, with 20 bases lying between them. Germline loops: CDR1 SGHVS, CDR2 FQNEAQ. This CDR3 has 15 residues. The CDR3 loop is CASSPRDIASPEQYF. In DNA form, the CDR3 reads TGTGCCAGCAGCCCCCGGGACATTGCTTCCCCCGAGCAGTACTTC.

This CDR3 is CASSQTGASTIYF. The CDR3 bases are TGTGCCAGCAGCCAAACAGGGGCCAGCACCATATATTTT. The chain couples TRBV4-2 to TRBJ1-3; 7 nucleotides agree with TRBD1. The CDR3 loop spans 13 amino acids. J lost 9 bases, V lost 2 bases, and 4 bases had no gene match. Looked up from germline, CDR1 is LGHNA and CDR2 is YNFKEQ.